This TCR beta chain was found in a study of blood T cell repertoires in COVID-19. Study-level background: Whether acute or convalescent, the COVID-19 samples came from the United States, Italy and Spain. PBMCs, B-cell-depleted T cells, or T cells were the source of the cDNA or gDNA that made up the material.

Authors' processing steps: Reference gene primer amplification yielded estimated nucleated cell counts. Profiling relied on immunoSEQ multiplex PCR, and the TCRdb table lists in-frame clones only, not all of them. V and J calls and clone size are given by that table; D and trimming were obtained from the DNA. This repertoire shows some 260,000 clones, 87% found once; its top ten account for roughly 3%. The CDR3 has 15 residues. The ends were cut back, 6 bases at V and 2 bases at J, with 14 bases in the middle. Germline CDR1 and CDR2: MNHEY and SVGAGI. The receptor's source is a man younger than 30 with active or convalescent COVID-19. The V gene is TRBV6-5, the J gene TRBJ1-5; no firm D call. Sequencing was performed on peripheral blood. CDR3 in DNA: TGTGCCAGCAGAAGAACGGGGTTGGGCAATCAGCCCCAGCATTTT. This codes for CASRRTGLGNQPQHF.